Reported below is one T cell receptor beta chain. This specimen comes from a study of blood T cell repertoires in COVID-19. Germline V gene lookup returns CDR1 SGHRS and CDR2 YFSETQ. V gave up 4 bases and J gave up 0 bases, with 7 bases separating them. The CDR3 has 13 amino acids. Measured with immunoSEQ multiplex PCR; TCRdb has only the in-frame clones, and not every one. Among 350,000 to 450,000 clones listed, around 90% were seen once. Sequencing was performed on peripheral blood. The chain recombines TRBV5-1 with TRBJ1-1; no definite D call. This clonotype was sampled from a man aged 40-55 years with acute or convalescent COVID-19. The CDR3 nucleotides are TGCGCCAGCAGCCCCAGGCTGAACACTGAAGCTTTCTTT. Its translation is CASSPRLNTEAFF.